Listed below are T cell receptor beta chains from one sample, sequenced in a study of T cell repertoires in cytomegalovirus infection. TCRdb fed the reads into MiXCR, producing one record per CDR3 protein. The sample contains some 300,000 distinct CDR3 sequences, approximately 14% of which appear only once. The sample comprised PBMCs. The receptors here all came from a human donor in good health (CMV status not recorded). Some clones in this sample may be carry-over from other donors' samples. Both conserved end residues are part of each CDR3. A D gene is named only where the DNA matches it firmly. Some rows mark clone size as missing; the rest say once, few, many or name a class of expanded clone.

>TRBV10-3|NA|TRBJ1-4|NA
CAISDRAGGNEKLFF
TGTGCCATCAGTGACAGGGCAGGTGGGAACGAAAAACTGTTTTTT
>TRBV27|NA|TRBJ2-5|few
CASSPPRGLRETQYF
TGTGCCAGCAGTCCGCCACGGGGGCTTCGGGAGACCCAGTACTTC
>TRBV7-8|NA|TRBJ2-7|many
CASSLGAVTYEQYF
TGTGCCAGCAGCTTAGGAGCGGTTACCTACGAGCAGTACTTC
>TRBV7-2|NA|TRBJ1-1|many
CASSSRGPEAFF
TGTGCCAGCAGCAGCCGCGGACCTGAAGCTTTCTTT
>TRBV10-3|TRBD1|TRBJ1-1|many
CAISSGTGRVEAFF
TGTGCCATCTCTTCCGGGACAGGGAGGGTTGAAGCTTTCTTT
>TRBV7-6|NA|TRBJ2-6|NA
CASSPRERRTSGANVLTF
TGTGCCAGCAGCCCAAGGGAGAGGAGGACCTCTGGGGCCAACGTCCTGACTTTC
>TRBV7-2|NA|TRBJ2-3|many
CASSPVDTQYF
TGTGCCAGCAGCCCGGTGGATACGCAGTATTTT
>TRBV7-8|NA|TRBJ1-4|many
CASSRPGDGEKLFF
TGTGCCAGCAGCCGTCCCGGGGACGGGGAAAAACTGTTTTTT
>TRBV4-1|NA|TRBJ2-3|NA
CASSPLALESSTDTQYF
TGCGCCAGCAGCCCGCTGGCGCTAGAGAGTTCCACAGATACGCAGTATTTT
>TRBV7-6|NA|TRBJ2-2|many
CASSPLQGTGELFF
TGTGCCAGCAGCCCGCTTCAGGGGACCGGGGAGCTGTTTTTT
>TRBV11-1|NA|TRBJ1-6|few
CASSTNPDRPLHF
TGTGCCAGCAGCACTAATCCAGACAGACCCCTCCACTTT
>TRBV7-9|NA|TRBJ2-5|many
CASSEHAGGQETQYF
TGTGCCAGCAGCGAACACGCTGGGGGTCAGGAGACCCAGTACTTC
>TRBV6-2/TRBV6-3|NA|TRBJ1-1|few
CASSYPAGAEAFF
TGTGCCAGCAGTTACCCCGCGGGGGCTGAAGCTTTCTTT
>TRBV20-1|NA|TRBJ2-7|few
CSGIWASNPYEQYF
TGCAGTGGGATCTGGGCTAGCAACCCCTACGAGCAGTACTTC
>TRBV29-1|TRBD2|TRBJ2-7|NA
CSFCRGEGGLLYEQYF
TGCAGCTTCTGCCGGGGGGAGGGAGGCTTGCTCTACGAGCAGTACTTC
>TRBV7-6|NA|TRBJ2-1|many
CASSSRITEQFF
TGTGCCAGCAGCTCCCGCATCACTGAGCAGTTCTTC
>TRBV10-3|TRBD1|TRBJ1-1|many
CAISGAGGEKAEAFF
TGTGCCATCAGTGGGGCAGGGGGCGAGAAAGCTGAAGCTTTCTTT
>TRBV20-1|NA|TRBJ2-5|NA
CSARDPGRPKGQYF
TGCAGTGCTAGAGACCCGGGACGCCCTAAGGGCCAGTACTTC
>TRBV7-9|TRBD1|TRBJ2-1|few
CASSPWTGGLNEQFF
TGTGCCAGCAGCCCCTGGACAGGGGGCCTGAATGAGCAGTTCTTC
>TRBV4-3|TRBD2|TRBJ2-1|NA
CASSQDWPSGSLYNEQFF
TGCGCCAGCAGCCAAGATTGGCCTAGCGGGAGTTTGTATAATGAGCAGTTCTTC
>TRBV7-2|NA|TRBJ1-6|many
CASSLRTRSSYNSPLHF
TGTGCCAGCAGCTTAAGGACACGGAGCTCCTATAATTCACCCCTCCACTTT
>TRBV7-2|TRBD2|TRBJ2-1|many
CASRKPGLDRDEQFF
TGTGCCAGCAGGAAACCGGGACTAGATCGAGATGAGCAGTTCTTC
>TRBV6-5|NA|TRBJ2-7|few
CASSYVSPSGQGGYEQYF
TGTGCCAGCAGTTATGTTTCCCCGAGTGGCCAAGGGGGCTACGAGCAGTACTTC
>TRBV20-1|TRBD1|TRBJ2-2|few
CSAIPRGRNTGELFF
TGCAGTGCCATACCCAGGGGGCGAAACACCGGGGAGCTGTTTTTT
>TRBV6-1|NA|TRBJ1-5|many
CASQRQGNQPQHF
TGTGCCAGCCAAAGACAGGGCAATCAGCCCCAGCATTTT
>TRBV29-1|TRBD2|TRBJ2-5|few
CSVEIWTSGPKETQYF
TGCAGCGTTGAAATCTGGACTAGCGGCCCAAAAGAGACCCAGTACTTC
>TRBV7-2|NA|TRBJ1-1|many
CASSHWGAGWDTEAFF
TGTGCCAGCAGCCATTGGGGGGCAGGGTGGGACACTGAAGCTTTCTTT
>TRBV5-4|TRBD1|TRBJ1-2|NA
CASSLDQGAGGYTF
TGTGCCAGCAGCTTGGATCAGGGGGCGGGTGGCTACACCTTC